Shown below are 4 T cell receptor beta chains from a single sample sequenced in a study of T cells in Graves' hyperthyroidism and ophthalmopathy. Amplification of TCR beta CDR3 regions used RNA as the template. Researchers ran a first-round RT-PCR on the TCR CDR3 using the HTBI primer set. From the multiplex PCR reads, TCRdb called clonotypes with MiXCR, one entry per CDR3 protein. The table shows approximately 510,000 distinct CDR3 sequences, with around 21% occurring only once. The sample comprised blood. Receptors were obtained from a man aged 18 to 29 with Graves' hyperthyroidism.

This clonotype was seen ten or more times. This rearrangement joins TRBV27 to TRBJ2-5, with D tentatively TRBD2 (6 bases). CDR3 length equals 14 residues. V lost 5 bases to trimming and J lost 0 bases, with 10 bases between them. From germline, CDR1 is MNHEY and CDR2 SMNVEV (reference sequence). The CDR3 reads CASSPQRDQETQYF. CDR3 nucleotide sequence: TGTGCCAGCAGTCCCCAGCGGGACCAAGAGACCCAGTACTTC.

J is TRBJ1-6 and V is TRBV6-5; unclear D gene. The CDR3 totals 15 residues. Trimming took 2 bases from V and 10 from J, leaving 15 bases between them. Per germline, CDR1 MNHEY and CDR2 SVGAGI. CDR3 sequence reads: CASSYGDMVRSPLHF. DNA for the CDR3: TGTGCCAGCAGTTACGGAGACATGGTTCGGTCACCCCTCCACTTT.

This clonotype was observed a few times. This sequence joins TRBV7-2 and TRBJ2-7, with D perhaps TRBD1 (5 bases). The V gene lost 0 bases and the J gene lost 6 bases, with 12 bases spanning the gap. The length of the CDR3 is 14 residues. CDR1 is SGHTA, CDR2 FQGNSA, per germline. In DNA, the CDR3 is TGTGCCAGCAGCTTAGCTGTTAGGGGTGGCGAGCAGTACTTC. Encoded protein: CASSLAVRGGEQYF.

V and J are TRBV2 and TRBJ2-5, with TRBD1 matching 8 bases. The CDR3 covers 15 residues. CDR1 SNHLY and CDR2 FYNNEI come from the germline V gene. With 5 bases clipped from V and 5 bases from J, the junction kept 10 bases outside the gene matches. CDR3 coding DNA: TGTGCCAGCAGTAGACAGGGGCCCGGAGGGGAGACCCAGTACTTC. The encoded protein is CASSRQGPGGETQYF.